Each of the 6 T cell receptor beta chains below was sequenced from the same sample in a study of blood T cell repertoires in COVID-19. The protocol was immunoSEQ multiplex PCR, while the TCRdb copy is restricted to in-frame clones and leaves out a portion. The sample yields 95,000 to 150,000 clones, more than 80% seen once. The source material was peripheral blood. These receptors all come from a man aged 35 to 55 with acute or convalescent COVID-19.

The gene calls are TRBV30 and TRBJ1-5, with D possibly TRBD1 on 6 matching bases. The V and J ends lost 5 bases and 5 bases respectively, with 16 bases between them. The CDR3 is made up of 14 amino acids. CDR1 GTSNPN and CDR2 SVGIG come from the germline V gene (reference sequence). The DNA for the CDR3 is TGTGCCTGGGTGGACCCGACAGGAGATCAGCCCCAGCATTTT. It encodes CAWVDPTGDQPQHF.

This clone appeared once. The V and J genes are TRBV6-5 and TRBJ2-7; 9 positions agree with TRBD1. The CDR3 has 14 residues. Losses at the gene ends were 6 bases for V and 2 bases for J; bases not matched to a gene: 5. Germline V gene lookup returns CDR1 MNHEY and CDR2 SVGAGI. The CDR3 sequence: CASRTRQGAYEQYF. In nucleotides, the CDR3 is TGTGCCAGCAGAACCAGACAGGGGGCCTACGAGCAGTACTTC.

V gene TRBV4-3 combines with J gene TRBJ1-2, with D tentatively TRBD1 (5 bases). CDR1 is LGHNA and CDR2 is YSLEER in the germline V gene. Trimming removed 3 bases from V and 2 bases from J, with 13 bases in between. The CDR3 is 15 residues long. The chain's CDR3 is CASSQGGGANYGYTF. In DNA, the CDR3 is TGCGCCAGCAGCCAGGGCGGGGGAGCGAACTATGGCTACACCTTC.

The DNA of the CDR3 is TGTGCTAGTGGACCGGGGACACTCTATGGCTACACCTTC. Its protein is CASGPGTLYGYTF. The chain links TRBV12-5 to TRBJ1-2, with D maybe TRBD1 (6 bases). Trimming took 6 bases from V and 4 from J, leaving 12 bases between them. CDR1 is LGHNT, CDR2 FRNRAP, per germline. The CDR3 totals 13 residues.

This chain links TRBV5-1 with TRBJ2-7; 7 bases line up with TRBD2. This CDR3 comprises 15 residues. From germline, CDR1 is SGHRS and CDR2 YFSETQ. V shed 0 bases, J shed 6 bases, and the junction held 9 bases outside the gene matches. The CDR3 protein is CASSLVGSGSAEQYF. The CDR3 nucleotides are TGCGCCAGCAGCTTGGTTGGTAGCGGGTCTGCCGAGCAGTACTTC.

The V call is TRBV20-1, the J call TRBJ1-1; D uncertain. CDR3 length: 11 residues. V was clipped by 5 bases and J by 7 bases, with 11 bases between them. In germline, CDR1 is DFQATT, CDR2 SNEGSKA (reference sequence). The CDR3 reads CSASGEDEAFF. CDR3 DNA sequence: TGCAGTGCTTCCGGGGAGGATGAAGCTTTCTTT.